This T cell receptor (beta chain) was recovered during a study of OX40 agonist ivuxolimab in advanced cancers. On the study more broadly: People in dose escalation had one of these cancers: hepatocellular carcinoma, melanoma, renal cell or head and neck cancer.

The CDR3 extends over 15 amino acids. Germline V lookup: CDR1 MNHEY, CDR2 SVGAGI. Trimming took 6 bases from V and 1 from J; bases not matched to a gene: 5. This clone was recorded only once. Here immunoSEQ multiplex PCR was the method, and the copy in TCRdb shows in-frame clones only, minus some. This sample has tens of thousands of clones, with approximately 85% found just once. The sequenced sample was CD4+ or CD8+ T cells sorted from blood, obtained in a trial of the OX40 agonist ivuxolimab. The J gene is TRBJ1-2, the V gene TRBV6-5; 10 bases match TRBD1. The receptor comes from an adult with an advanced solid tumor such as melanoma, head and neck, liver or kidney cancer. The CDR3, as DNA: TGTGCCAGCAGCTCGGGACAGGGGAGTAACTATGGCTACACCTTC. As protein: CASSSGQGSNYGYTF.